These 16 T cell receptor beta chains originate from one sample sequenced in a study of T-cell reconstitution after alpha-beta-depleted transplantation in children (dated by TCRdb to 2016 to 2017). Receptor amplification or capture employed PCR. TCRdb lists the instrument as Illumina HiSeq 2500. To normalize quantification of the TCRbeta repertoire, the TCR libraries were built with molecular barcoding that relied on unique molecular identifiers. TCRdb took the public reads, trimmed them with fastp at Q25, ran MiXCR for clone calling and kept in-frame beta chains. When rows share a CDR3 protein, they turn into one entry using the most common DNA and genes. Across this sample there are around 600,000 distinct CDR3 sequences, with about 15% seen only once. 1.1% of the sample goes to the ten largest clones. This specimen consisted of PBMCs from the stem cell graft donor, obtained from the stem cell graft. These receptor sequences come from a human donor who donated a stem cell graft to a child with acute myeloid leukemia.

The V and J genes are TRBV19 and TRBJ1-2, with a weak D call TRBD1 (5 bases). The length of the CDR3 is 14 residues. Germline V lookup: CDR1 LNHDA, CDR2 SQIVND (reference sequence). Trimming shortened V by 7 bases and J by 8 bases, and 20 bases separated the two germline ends. CDR3 protein: CASISVGRITGYTF. The CDR3, as DNA: TGTGCCAGTATTTCCGTGGGACGTATCACCGGCTACACCTTC.

This clonotype was observed a single time. This clone may be a read error of a much larger clone one base away. The chain recombines TRBV20-1 with TRBJ2-1; TRBD2 matches 7 bases. Per the germline V gene, CDR1 is DFQATT and CDR2 is SNEGSKA (reference sequence). With V trimmed by 6 bases and J by 2 bases, 10 bases remained unmatched. The CDR3 has 15 residues. The CDR3, as DNA: TGCAGTGCACGGGACTACCCGAGCACCTACAATGAGCAGTTCTTC. This codes for CSARDYPSTYNEQFF.

Points on this clonotype: A read error may explain this, as a much larger clone is one base away. The chain has TRBV20-1 and TRBJ2-7; 8 nucleotides match TRBD1. Germline V CDR1 and CDR2: DFQATT, SNEGSKA (reference sequence). CDR3 length equals 13 residues. The CDR3 loop reads CSASGDRGYDQYF. The CDR3 nucleotides read TGCAGTGCTAGCGGCGACAGGGGCTACGACCAGTACTTC.

This clonotype was found a few times. The CDR3 DNA reads as TGTGCCACCAGTGGCGGGGGCGGAACAGATACGCAGTATTTT. Encoded protein: CATSGGGGTDTQYF. The chain joins TRBV24-1 to TRBJ2-3; TRBD2 is a possible D gene (7 bases). Germline CDR1 is KGHDR and CDR2 is SFDVKD. This CDR3 is 14 amino acids long. V was pared by 5 bases and J by 3 bases, with 11 bases between.

In its sample, this clonotype was seen a few times. The rearrangement links TRBV12-3 or TRBV12-4 to TRBJ1-2; 8 bases align to TRBD1. The length of the CDR3 is 14 residues. Losses at the gene ends were 8 bases for V and 2 bases for J; bases not matched to a gene: 7. The CDR3 DNA reads TGTGCCAGCGCCGTTGACAGGGGCAACTATGGCTACACCTTC. Translating gives CASAVDRGNYGYTF.

This clonotype was found a few times. The rearrangement links TRBV5-1 to TRBJ2-2; D call uncertain. Per germline, CDR1 SGHRS and CDR2 YFSETQ. The V end lost 0 bases, the J end lost 5 bases, and 11 bases lay between the germline ends. The CDR3 is 15 amino acids. This CDR3 reads CASSLDGPRTGELFF. The CDR3 DNA reads as TGCGCCAGCAGCTTGGATGGCCCCAGGACCGGGGAGCTGTTTTTT.

This sequence joins TRBV7-8 and TRBJ2-2; D unclear. Trimming removed 5 bases at V and 0 bases at J, with 13 bases between. CDR3 length: 16 amino acids. From germline, CDR1 is SGHVS and CDR2 FQNEAQ. DNA for the CDR3: TGTGCCAGCAGCACCCGTCGATCCGCGAACACCGGGGAGCTGTTTTTT. Its translation is CASSTRRSANTGELFF.

This clonotype was picked up many times. The rearrangement joins TRBV12-3 or TRBV12-4 to TRBJ1-1; no definite D call. The germline V and J ends were trimmed by 5 bases and 0 bases, with 13 bases remaining between them. CDR3 length: 15 amino acids. The CDR3 coding sequence is TGTGCCAGCAGTCCGATACGGGAGATGAACACTGAAGCTTTCTTT. This sequence encodes CASSPIREMNTEAFF.

J is TRBJ2-3 and V is TRBV14; 9 bases map to TRBD2. The trim removed 3 bases at V and 10 bases at J, leaving 2 bases unmatched. This CDR3 has 12 amino acids. Germline CDR1 and CDR2: SGHDN and FVKESK. The CDR3 reads CASSHGTSSQYF. In nucleotides, the CDR3 is TGTGCCAGCAGCCATGGGACTAGCTCGCAGTATTTT.

This clonotype was recorded many times. V gene TRBV5-1 combines with J gene TRBJ2-7; 9 bases match TRBD1. V shed 2 bases, J shed 0 bases, and the junction held 3 bases outside the gene matches. This CDR3 is built from 15 residues. Per germline, CDR1 SGHRS and CDR2 YFSETQ. CDR3 amino acids: CASSFETGGSYEQYF. Here the CDR3 DNA reads TGCGCCAGCAGCTTTGAGACAGGGGGCTCCTACGAGCAGTACTTC.

There are many counts of this clonotype. V gene TRBV7-2 combines with J gene TRBJ1-1; unclear D gene. The germline V gene encodes CDR1 SGHTA and CDR2 FQGNSA. The CDR3 has 16 amino acids. The V end lost 5 bases, the J end lost 0 bases, and 16 bases lay between the germline ends. Here the CDR3 reads CASSQRHELMNTEAFF. The CDR3 DNA sequence: TGTGCCAGCAGCCAGCGACACGAGCTCATGAACACTGAAGCTTTCTTT.

The V and J genes are TRBV20-1 and TRBJ2-4; tentatively, D is TRBD2 (7 bases). The CDR3 extends over 16 amino acids. Trimming pared 6 bases from V and 6 bases from J, leaving 24 bases between. Germline-derived CDR1 and CDR2 are DFQATT and SNEGSKA (reference sequence). The CDR3 coding sequence is TGCAGTGCGCCAACCTCGATTTGGGGGGGCGGAAACATTCAGTACTTC. Encoded protein: CSAPTSIWGGGNIQYF.

The genes are TRBV18 and TRBJ1-5; D remains ambiguous. V was pared by 8 bases and J by 3 bases, with 11 bases between. Germline V gene lookup returns CDR1 KGHSH and CDR2 LQKENI. The CDR3 length is 13 residues. DNA for the CDR3: TGTGCCAGCGCAACAGCGGACAATCAGCCCCAGCATTTT. Translated, it gives CASATADNQPQHF.

This clonotype was observed many times. The CDR3 loop reads CASSSQTVSGNTIYF. DNA of the CDR3: TGTGCCAGCAGCTCGCAGACAGTCTCTGGAAACACCATATATTTT. The chain combines TRBV7-2 with TRBJ1-3; TRBD1 is a possible D gene (5 bases). The CDR3 is 15 amino acids. V lost 4 bases and J 0 bases, leaving 10 bases between the germline ends. Germline assignment: CDR1 SGHTA and CDR2 FQGNSA.

V usage is TRBV12-3 or TRBV12-4 and J usage is TRBJ1-5; D call uncertain. V was cut by 6 bases and J by 3 bases, with 24 bases left in between. The CDR3 spans 18 residues. The CDR3 loop is CASSQNQFILGTNQPQHF. CDR3 nucleotides: TGTGCCAGCAGCCAAAACCAGTTTATCCTGGGAACCAATCAGCCCCAGCATTTT.

The chain employs TRBV6-1 and TRBJ1-3; D is uncertain. Germline CDR1 MNHNS, CDR2 SASEGT. Trimming cost V 6 bases and J 2 bases, with 14 bases left between them. CDR3 length equals 15 residues. The CDR3, as DNA: TGTGCCAGCAGATCGGGGTATGGGCCTGGAAACACCATATATTTT. Translating gives CASRSGYGPGNTIYF.